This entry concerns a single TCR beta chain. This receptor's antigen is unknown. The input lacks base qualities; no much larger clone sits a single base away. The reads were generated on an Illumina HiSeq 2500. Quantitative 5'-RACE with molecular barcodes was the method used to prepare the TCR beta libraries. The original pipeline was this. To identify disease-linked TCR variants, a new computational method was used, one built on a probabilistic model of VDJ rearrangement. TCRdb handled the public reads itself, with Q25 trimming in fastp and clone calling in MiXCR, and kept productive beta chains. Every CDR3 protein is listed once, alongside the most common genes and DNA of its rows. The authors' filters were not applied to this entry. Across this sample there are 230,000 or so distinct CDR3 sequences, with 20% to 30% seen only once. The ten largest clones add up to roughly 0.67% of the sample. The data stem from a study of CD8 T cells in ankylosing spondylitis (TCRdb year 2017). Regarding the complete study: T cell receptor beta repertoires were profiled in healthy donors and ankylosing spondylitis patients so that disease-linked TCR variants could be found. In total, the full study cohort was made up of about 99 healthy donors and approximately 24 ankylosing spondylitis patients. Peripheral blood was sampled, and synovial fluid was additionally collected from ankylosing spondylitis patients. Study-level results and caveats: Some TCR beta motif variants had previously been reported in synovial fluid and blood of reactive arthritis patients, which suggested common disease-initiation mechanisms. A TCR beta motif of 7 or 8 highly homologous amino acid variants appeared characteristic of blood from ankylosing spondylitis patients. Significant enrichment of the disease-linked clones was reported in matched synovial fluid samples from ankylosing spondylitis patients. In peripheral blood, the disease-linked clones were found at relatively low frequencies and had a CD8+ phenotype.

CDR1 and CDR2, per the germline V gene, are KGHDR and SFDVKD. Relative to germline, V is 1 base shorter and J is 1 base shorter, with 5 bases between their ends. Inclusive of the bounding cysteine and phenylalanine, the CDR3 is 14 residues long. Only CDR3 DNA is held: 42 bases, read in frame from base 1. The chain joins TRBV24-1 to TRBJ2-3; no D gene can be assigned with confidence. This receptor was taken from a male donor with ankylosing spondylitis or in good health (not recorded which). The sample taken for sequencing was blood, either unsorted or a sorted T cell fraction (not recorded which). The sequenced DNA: TGTGCCACCAGTGATTTAGGCCGCACAGATACGCAGTATTTT. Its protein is CATSDLGRTDTQYF.